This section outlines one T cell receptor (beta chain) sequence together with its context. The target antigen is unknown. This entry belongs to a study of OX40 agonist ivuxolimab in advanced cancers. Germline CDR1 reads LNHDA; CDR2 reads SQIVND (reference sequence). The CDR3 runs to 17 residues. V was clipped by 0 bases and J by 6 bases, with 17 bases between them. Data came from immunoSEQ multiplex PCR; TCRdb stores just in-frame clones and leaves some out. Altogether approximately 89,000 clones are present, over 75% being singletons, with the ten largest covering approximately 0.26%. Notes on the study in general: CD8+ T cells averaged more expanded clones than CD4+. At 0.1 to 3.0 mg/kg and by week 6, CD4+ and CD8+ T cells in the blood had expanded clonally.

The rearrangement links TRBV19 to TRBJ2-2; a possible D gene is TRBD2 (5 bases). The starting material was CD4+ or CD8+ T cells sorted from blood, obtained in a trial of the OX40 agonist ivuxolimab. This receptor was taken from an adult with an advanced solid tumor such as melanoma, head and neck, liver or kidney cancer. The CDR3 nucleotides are TGTGCCAGTAGTATAGATCGGGGTCCCTTGACGTCCGGGGAGCTGTTTTTT. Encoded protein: CASSIDRGPLTSGELFF.